Shown below are 32 T cell receptor beta chains from a single sample sequenced in a study of cytomegalovirus exposure and HLA in healthy donors. The PCR made use of 60 Vbeta and 13 Jbeta primers. Produced via immunoSEQ multiplex PCR; TCRdb's table is partial and in-frame only. The table records roughly 150,000 clones, 65% to 85% of them present only once. Sequenced input: PBMCs. These receptor sequences come from a male donor in good health and CMV-seronegative.

The chain has TRBV27 and TRBJ2-7; maybe TRBD2 (5 bases). This CDR3 is built from 13 residues. Trimming took off 2 bases at V and 6 bases at J, with 11 bases between the two ends. From germline, CDR1 is MNHEY and CDR2 SMNVEV (reference sequence). The CDR3 DNA is TGTGCCAGCAGTTTAAAAAGGACTCTCGAGCAGTACTTC. It encodes CASSLKRTLEQYF.

The rearrangement uses TRBV6-1 and TRBJ1-2, with 12 nucleotides matching TRBD1. The V gene end was trimmed by 5 bases and the J gene end by 8 bases; junction bases not matched to a gene: 9. The CDR3 has 15 residues. Germline V gene data show CDR1 as MNHNS and CDR2 as SASEGT. The CDR3 is CASSPSGQGARGYTF. CDR3 DNA: TGTGCCAGCAGTCCCTCGGGACAGGGGGCGAGAGGCTACACCTTC.

The chain joins TRBV4-1 to TRBJ2-3, with TRBD2 identical over 13 bases. Germline V gene lookup returns CDR1 MGHRA and CDR2 YSYEKL. J was trimmed by 0 bases and V by 2 bases; bases with no gene match: 8. The CDR3 length is 19 residues. The CDR3 here is CASSQTRLAGGPSTDTQYF. DNA for the CDR3: TGCGCCAGCAGCCAAACCCGACTAGCGGGGGGCCCGAGCACAGATACGCAGTATTTT.

The CDR3 sequence: CASSWKGEGTEAFF. CDR3 sequence (DNA): TGCGCCAGCAGCTGGAAGGGGGAAGGGACTGAAGCTTTCTTT. J is TRBJ1-1 and V is TRBV5-1; perhaps TRBD1 as D (6 bases). The CDR3 is 14 amino acids. V dropped 3 bases and J dropped 5 bases, with 14 bases sitting between them. The germline gives CDR1 SGHRS, CDR2 YFSETQ.

The rearrangement joins TRBV7-9 to TRBJ2-1; no clear D gene. The CDR3 runs 12 residues. Trimming shortened V by 5 bases and J by 9 bases, and 11 bases separated the two germline ends. Germline V gives CDR1 SEHNR, CDR2 FQNEAQ (reference sequence). CDR3 coding DNA: TGTGCCAGCAGCCCGGTCGTCGGTGAGCAGTTCTTC. This sequence encodes CASSPVVGEQFF.

The rearrangement uses TRBV27 and TRBJ1-2; TRBD1 matches 7 bases. CDR3 size: 13 residues. The V and J ends lost 5 bases and 8 bases, in that order; junction bases with no gene match: 8. Looked up from germline, CDR1 is MNHEY and CDR2 is SMNVEV (reference sequence). DNA for the CDR3: TGTGCCAGCAGTCGGAGGGGGCTTGGCGGCTACACCTTC. This translates into CASSRRGLGGYTF.

J is TRBJ1-2 and V is TRBV9; possible D gene TRBD1, 6 bases. V dropped 1 base and J dropped 0 bases, with 7 bases sitting between them. CDR1 and CDR2 (germline): SGDLS, YYNGEE. The CDR3 extends over 14 amino acids. The CDR3 is CASSVRDTNYGYTF. The CDR3 DNA follows: TGTGCCAGCAGCGTAAGGGACACTAACTATGGCTACACCTTC.

The chain uses TRBV28 and TRBJ2-7; tentative D call: TRBD2 (7 bases). V lost 5 bases and J 7 bases, leaving 24 bases between the germline ends. The CDR3 runs 16 residues. Germline CDR1 MDHEN, CDR2 SYDVKM. The CDR3: CASSGTGAGASREQYF. Here the CDR3 DNA reads TGTGCCAGCAGTGGAACGGGGGCGGGAGCCTCGAGGGAGCAGTACTTC.

This chain links TRBV2 with TRBJ2-6; tentatively, D is TRBD2 (6 bases). Germline V gene data show CDR1 as SNHLY and CDR2 as FYNNEI. The CDR3 consists of 14 residues. Trimming pared 7 bases from V and 3 bases from J, leaving 10 bases between. CDR3 DNA: TGTGCCAGCAACGGGAGAGGTGGGGCCAACGTCCTGACTTTC. Translation gives CASNGRGGANVLTF.

This chain joins TRBV7-2 and TRBJ2-7; TRBD1 agrees at 7 bases. Germline CDR1 is SGHTA and CDR2 is FQGNSA. The CDR3 covers 15 residues. Trimming took 5 bases from V and 3 from J; bases not matched to a gene: 10. The CDR3, as DNA: TGTGCCAGCAGCACTTACAGGGGCGCGGGCTACGAGCAGTACTTC. As protein: CASSTYRGAGYEQYF.

The chain joins TRBV28 to TRBJ2-2; 8 bases fit TRBD2. After removal of 6 bases from V and 6 bases from J, the junction contained 6 bases not matched to a gene. Germline V gene sequence: CDR1 MDHEN, CDR2 SYDVKM. The CDR3 runs to 14 residues. The CDR3 reads CASRAGTRAGELFF. The CDR3 DNA reads as TGTGCCAGCAGGGCCGGGACTAGGGCCGGGGAGCTGTTTTTT.

The J gene is TRBJ2-3, the V gene TRBV7-9; tentative D call: TRBD2 (8 bases). Germline V CDR1 and CDR2: SEHNR, FQNEAQ (reference sequence). The V gene lost 5 bases and the J gene lost 4 bases, with 28 bases spanning the gap. The CDR3 consists of 19 residues. In nucleotides, the CDR3 is TGTGCCAGCAGCCCTAGACAGGGCCCGGTAGCGGGGCGGGCAGATACGCAGTATTTT. Translation gives CASSPRQGPVAGRADTQYF. Looking up the rest from reference TRBV7-9 and TRBJ2-3 gives the full variable domain: DTGVSQNPRHKITKRGQNVTFRCDPISEHNRLYWYRQTLGQGPEFLTYFQNEAQLEKSRLLSDRFSAERPKGSFSTLEIQRTEQGDSAMYLCASSPRQGPVAGRADTQYFGPGTRLTVL.

This chain links TRBV6-1 with TRBJ1-2; 7 bases match TRBD1. The CDR3 extends over 15 amino acids. From germline, CDR1 is MNHNS and CDR2 SASEGT. After removal of 7 bases from V and 7 bases from J, the junction contained 15 bases not matched to a gene. The CDR3 loop reads CASKGPGQSVSGYTF. The CDR3 region has the DNA TGTGCCAGCAAAGGGCCGGGACAGAGCGTAAGTGGCTACACCTTC.

The rearrangement links TRBV9 to TRBJ2-5; D may be TRBD2 (5 bases). This CDR3 is 14 amino acids long. V gave up 0 bases and J gave up 5 bases, with 11 bases separating them. Germline assignment: CDR1 SGDLS and CDR2 YYNGEE. CDR3 loop: CASSVGAGGETQYF. CDR3 nucleotide sequence: TGTGCCAGCAGCGTAGGCGCCGGAGGCGAGACCCAGTACTTC. The complete variable domain, with remaining parts taken from reference TRBV9 and TRBJ2-5, reads DSGVTQTPKHLITATGQRVTLRCSPRSGDLSVYWYQQSLDQGLQFLIQYYNGEERAKGNILERFSAQQFPDLHSELNLSSLELGDSALYFCASSVGAGGETQYFGPGTRLLVL.

This chain's CDR3 is CASSKRGGTPGDHETQYF. The DNA of the CDR3 is TGTGCCAGCAGCAAAAGGGGGGGGACACCGGGGGACCATGAGACCCAGTACTTC. This sequence joins TRBV21-1 and TRBJ2-5; the table's D call, TRBD2, has no DNA check behind it. TRBV21-1 represents a pseudogene. The CDR3 totals 18 residues.

In DNA form, the CDR3 reads TGCGCCAGCAGCGCGGACAGGGGGCTATTTGCTGAAGCTTTCTTT. Protein product: CASSADRGLFAEAFF. V and J are TRBV5-1 and TRBJ1-1; TRBD1 aligns across 11 bases. Germline lookup yields CDR1 SGHRS and CDR2 YFSETQ. The ends lost 4 bases at V and 6 bases at J; junction bases unmatched: 8. This CDR3 comprises 15 residues.

The gene calls are TRBV25-1 and TRBJ2-7; D unresolved. The CDR3 loop spans 12 amino acids. The V gene's germline CDR1 is MGHDK and CDR2 SYGVNS. Trimming removed 5 bases at V and 2 bases at J, with 7 bases between. The CDR3 protein is CASSKRTYEQYF. In DNA, the CDR3 is TGTGCCAGCAGTAAGCGAACCTACGAGCAGTACTTC.

This chain connects TRBV27 to TRBJ2-1; 8 bases fit TRBD1. V gave up 3 bases and J gave up 0 bases; unmatched junction bases: 7. Looked up from germline, CDR1 is MNHEY and CDR2 is SMNVEV (reference sequence). The CDR3 is 17 amino acids. DNA of the CDR3: TGTGCCAGCAGTTTTACCCCAGGGGGCAACTCCTACAATGAGCAGTTCTTC. Translating gives CASSFTPGGNSYNEQFF.

This sequence joins TRBV19 and TRBJ1-1, with 7 bases matching TRBD1. J lost 2 bases, V lost 8 bases, and 14 bases had no gene match. CDR1 and CDR2 (germline): LNHDA, SQIVND (reference sequence). The CDR3 extends over 16 amino acids. CDR3 loop: CASRSVRQGANTEAFF. The CDR3 coding sequence is TGTGCCAGTCGTTCGGTTAGACAGGGCGCCAACACTGAAGCTTTCTTT.

The chain carries TRBV30 and TRBJ2-4, with TRBD2 identical over 12 bases. The junction had 5 bases not matched to a gene; V was cut back by 2 bases and J by 9 bases. This CDR3 region has 14 residues. Germline loops: CDR1 GTSNPN, CDR2 SVGIG (reference sequence). CDR3 in amino acids: CAWSSPSGGAIQYF. CDR3 in DNA: TGTGCCTGGAGTTCCCCTAGCGGGGGGGCCATTCAGTACTTC.

The chain joins TRBV4-3 to TRBJ2-7; TRBD1 matches 7 bases. There are 15 residues in the CDR3. V shed 1 base and J 0 bases; nucleotides not matched to a gene: 3. Per the germline V gene, CDR1 is LGHNA and CDR2 is YSLEER. In nucleotides, the CDR3 is TGCGCCAGCAGCCAAGCCCGGACAGGCTCCTACGAGCAGTACTTC. Translation: CASSQARTGSYEQYF.

Comment on this clone: A junction boundary mismatches the germline segment, possibly from a read error. V and J are TRBV4-2 and TRBJ2-4; 12 nucleotides align to TRBD1. The V gene's germline CDR1 is LGHNA and CDR2 YNFKEQ. This CDR3 is built from 17 residues. The chain's CDR3 is CVSSQDSGTGGLDIQYF. The CDR3 DNA sequence: TGTGTCAGCAGCCAAGATTCCGGGACAGGGGGCTTGGACATTCAGTACTTC.

As regards this clone: The conserved final phenylalanine or tryptophan is absent from the CDR3, which likely points to a read error. Because the CDR3's place on the DNA is in doubt, the DNA is left out and the CDR3 is given as listed by TCRdb. The V and J genes are TRBV6-5 and TRBJ1-1; TRBD1, as called in the table, went unchecked against the DNA. Germline V lookup: CDR1 MNHEY, CDR2 SVGAGI. The CDR3 spans 13 residues, counting both ends. The CDR3 region is CASSSVPGQQVKL.

The table lists this clone with a count of one. The rearrangement links TRBV19 to TRBJ1-3, with D uncertain. The germline gives CDR1 LNHDA, CDR2 SQIVND (reference sequence). There are 13 residues in the CDR3. V lost 5 bases, J lost 2 bases, and 7 bases lay in between. This CDR3 is CASSEITGNTIYF. DNA of the CDR3: TGTGCCAGTAGTGAGATCACTGGAAACACCATATATTTT.

The V call is TRBV5-1, the J call TRBJ2-1, with unresolved D. This CDR3 spans 14 amino acids. Germline V gene data show CDR1 as SGHRS and CDR2 as YFSETQ. V was trimmed by 0 bases and J by 5 bases, leaving 9 bases between them. CDR3 coding DNA: TGCGCCAGCAGCTTGGGGAGCTTCAACAATGAGCAGTTCTTC. As protein: CASSLGSFNNEQFF.

The chain joins TRBV25-1 to TRBJ2-3; 7 bases match TRBD2. The CDR3 has 14 residues. Germline V lookup: CDR1 MGHDK, CDR2 SYGVNS. The V gene end was trimmed by 7 bases and the J gene end by 1 base; junction bases not matched to a gene: 5. This chain's CDR3 is CASTRERGTDTQYF. The CDR3 region has the DNA TGTGCCAGCACGCGGGAGAGAGGCACAGATACGCAGTATTTT.

The chain is built from TRBV2 and TRBJ1-1; a weak D match, TRBD1 (5 bases). This CDR3 comprises 12 residues. V lost 8 bases to trimming and J lost 5 bases, with 12 bases between them. CDR1 and CDR2 from the germline V gene are SNHLY and FYNNEI. CDR3 sequence: CASARDDTEAFF. The CDR3 nucleotides read TGTGCCAGCGCCAGGGATGATACTGAAGCTTTCTTT. Full variable domain (remainder filled in from reference TRBV2 and TRBJ1-1): EPEVTQTPSHQVTQMGQEVILRCVPISNHLYFYWYRQILGQKVEFLVSFYNNEISEKSEIFDDQFSVERPDGSNFTLKIRSTKLEDSAMYFCASARDDTEAFFGQGTRLTVV.

This clone was detected a few times. The CDR3 region is CAWSVPGQWGAEAFF. The DNA for the CDR3 is TGTGCCTGGAGTGTACCCGGGCAGTGGGGGGCTGAAGCTTTCTTT. The gene calls are TRBV30 and TRBJ1-1, with D perhaps TRBD1 (5 bases). Germline CDR1 GTSNPN, CDR2 SVGIG (reference sequence). This CDR3 has 15 amino acids. Trimming pared 0 bases from V and 6 bases from J, leaving 17 bases between. Combining the CDR3 with reference TRBV30 and TRBJ1-1 gives the whole variable domain SQTIHQWPATLVQPVGSPLSLECTVEGTSNPNLYWYRQAAGRGLQLLFYSVGIGQISSEVPQNLSASRPQDRQFILSSKKLLLSDSGFYLCAWSVPGQWGAEAFFGQGTRLTVV.

The chain has TRBV9 and TRBJ2-3; 7 bases agree with TRBD1. V trimming: 3 bases; J trimming: 1 base; junction bases outside the gene matches: 5. The CDR3 runs 15 residues. Germline values: CDR1 SGDLS, CDR2 YYNGEE. CDR3 amino acids: CASSDTGTGTDTQYF. The CDR3 DNA sequence: TGTGCCAGCAGCGATACCGGGACAGGCACAGATACGCAGTATTTT.

The CDR3 loop is CASRPGGWDQPQHF. DNA for the CDR3: TGTGCCAGCAGACCCGGGGGGTGGGATCAGCCCCAGCATTTT. The gene calls are TRBV6-5 and TRBJ1-5, with a possible D match to TRBD1 (5 bases). In germline, CDR1 is MNHEY, CDR2 SVGAGI. The CDR3 loop spans 14 amino acids. V was cut by 6 bases and J by 5 bases, with 14 bases left in between.

J is TRBJ2-6 and V is TRBV30; D call uncertain. CDR1 and CDR2 from the germline V gene are GTSNPN and SVGIG (reference sequence). Trimming pared 2 bases from V and 0 bases from J, leaving 8 bases between. The length of the CDR3 is 15 residues. CDR3 protein: CAWSLGLSGANVLTF. In nucleotides, the CDR3 is TGTGCCTGGAGTCTAGGTCTCTCTGGGGCCAACGTCCTGACTTTC. The full variable domain, its missing parts supplied by reference TRBV30 and TRBJ2-6, is SQTIHQWPATLVQPVGSPLSLECTVEGTSNPNLYWYRQAAGRGLQLLFYSVGIGQISSEVPQNLSASRPQDRQFILSSKKLLLSDSGFYLCAWSLGLSGANVLTFGAGSRLTVL.

The chain employs TRBV20-1 and TRBJ1-4; no definite D call. The CDR3 runs to 10 residues. Between the trimmed V and J ends, which lost 6 bases and 5 bases, there was a span of 4 bases. Germline CDR1 DFQATT, CDR2 SNEGSKA (reference sequence). CDR3 bases: TGCAGTGCCGTGAATGAAAAACTGTTTTTT. Translation gives CSAVNEKLFF.